These 27 T cell receptor beta chains were sequenced from one sample in a study of cytomegalovirus exposure and HLA in healthy donors. Measured with immunoSEQ multiplex PCR; TCRdb has only the in-frame clones, and not every one. Here the sample spans some 230,000 clones, around nine tenths being singletons. Sequencing was done on a sample of PBMCs. The receptors originated from a woman aged 18-29 years in good health and CMV-seronegative.

Remarks on this clone: The same CDR3 is also encoded by other DNA sequences in this sample. The chain couples TRBV19 to TRBJ1-5; D unresolved. The CDR3 sequence is 14 residues long. Trimming stripped 3 bases from V and 3 bases from J, with 9 bases between. Germline CDR1 LNHDA, CDR2 SQIVND (reference sequence). CDR3 coding DNA: TGTGCCAGTAGTATTACGGGTTCCAATCAGCCCCAGCATTTT. It translates to CASSITGSNQPQHF.

The count of this clone is one. This chain uses TRBV16 with TRBJ1-1; no clear D. This CDR3 region has 14 residues. Between the trimmed V and J ends, which lost 0 bases and 2 bases, there was a span of 7 bases. Germline values: CDR1 KGHSY, CDR2 FQNENV. The CDR3 protein is CASSQSNSNTEAFF. The CDR3 nucleotides are TGTGCCAGCAGCCAATCTAACAGCAACACTGAAGCTTTCTTT.

The chain recombines TRBV27 with TRBJ2-2, with no clear D. Trimming took 3 bases from V and 2 from J, leaving 4 bases between them. The V gene's germline CDR1 is MNHEY and CDR2 SMNVEV (reference sequence). The CDR3 loop spans 13 amino acids. DNA of the CDR3: TGTGCCAGCAGTTTTACAAACACCGGGGAGCTGTTTTTT. Translated: CASSFTNTGELFF.

This clone was picked up one time. The chain links TRBV19 to TRBJ1-1, with unresolved D. In germline, CDR1 is LNHDA, CDR2 SQIVND (reference sequence). The CDR3 totals 15 residues. V shed 0 bases and J shed 5 bases, with 13 bases lying between them. CDR3 sequence reads: CASSIEGRGWTEAFF. The CDR3 DNA reads as TGTGCCAGTAGTATAGAAGGTAGAGGGTGGACTGAAGCTTTCTTT.

The CDR3 protein is CASSVAGLAGADEQYF. The CDR3, as DNA: TGTGCCAGCAGCGTAGCAGGGCTAGCGGGAGCGGACGAGCAGTACTTC. The chain joins TRBV9 to TRBJ2-7; 10 nucleotides match TRBD2. V was pared by 0 bases and J by 5 bases, with 8 bases of the junction left unmatched. Germline V CDR1 and CDR2: SGDLS, YYNGEE. The length of the CDR3 is 16 residues.

In the case of this clone: At one of its ends the junction is not consistent with the germline gene, which may arise from a read error. The V gene is TRBV6-5, the J gene TRBJ1-2; TRBD1 aligns across 8 bases. The CDR3 sequence is 13 residues long. Germline CDR1 is MNHEY and CDR2 is SVGAGI. The CDR3 region is CASSYGDRTGTLF. The CDR3 nucleotides are TGTGCCAGCAGTTACGGGGACCGGACAGGGACACTCTTC.

The V and J genes are TRBV9 and TRBJ2-1, with TRBD2 as a possible D gene (6 bases). Germline CDR1 and CDR2: SGDLS and YYNGEE. This CDR3 region has 14 residues. Trimming stripped 3 bases from V and 5 bases from J, with 12 bases between. The CDR3 region has the DNA TGTGCCAGCAGCGGGGTAAGACTAGACAATGAGCAGTTCTTC. Its translation is CASSGVRLDNEQFF.

The gene calls are TRBV6-6 and TRBJ2-1; D call uncertain. Trimming removed 5 bases from V and 4 bases from J, with 12 bases in between. This CDR3 has 14 residues. CDR1 MNHNY and CDR2 SVGAGI come from the germline V gene (reference sequence). In DNA form, the CDR3 reads TGTGCCAGCAGTCCCCTCGACTTGTACAATGAGCAGTTCTTC. Translating gives CASSPLDLYNEQFF.

The chain has TRBV19 and TRBJ1-6; D is uncertain. Trimming shortened V by 5 bases and J by 6 bases, and 14 bases separated the two germline ends. Germline V gene sequence: CDR1 LNHDA, CDR2 SQIVND (reference sequence). The CDR3 totals 15 residues. CDR3 nucleotides: TGTGCCAGTAGTGAAGACTTTGCTCGTAATTCACCCCTCCACTTT. This encodes CASSEDFARNSPLHF.

This clone was found a few times. The V gene is TRBV18, the J gene TRBJ2-7, with 8 bases lining up with TRBD1. The germline CDR1 and CDR2 sequences are KGHSH and LQKENI. J gave up 5 bases and V 6 bases, and 12 bases lay outside the gene matches. The CDR3 sequence is 15 residues long. CDR3 region: CASSPVDRAGNEQYF. The CDR3 coding sequence is TGTGCCAGCTCCCCGGTGGACAGGGCGGGCAACGAGCAGTACTTC.

The rearrangement joins TRBV27 to TRBJ2-7, with TRBD1 identical over 7 bases. Germline V gives CDR1 MNHEY, CDR2 SMNVEV (reference sequence). Trimming took 4 bases from V and 6 from J; bases not matched to a gene: 12. The CDR3 extends over 15 amino acids. The CDR3 DNA reads as TGTGCCAGCAGTTCGACAGGGACGCGGATCCGCGAGCAGTACTTC. Residues: CASSSTGTRIREQYF.

As DNA, the CDR3 is TGTGCCAGCAGCTTAGGGACAGGGAGAACTGAAGCTTTCTTT. Encoded protein: CASSLGTGRTEAFF. This sequence joins TRBV7-2 and TRBJ1-1; 8 bases map to TRBD1. CDR1 SGHTA and CDR2 FQGNSA come from the germline V gene. After removal of 1 base from V and 5 bases from J, the junction contained 3 bases not matched to a gene. The CDR3 is made up of 14 amino acids.

This clone has more than one count but fewer than ten. The chain recombines TRBV20-1 with TRBJ2-2; no clear D. V was trimmed by 3 bases and J by 4 bases, leaving 3 bases between them. Germline loops: CDR1 DFQATT, CDR2 SNEGSKA (reference sequence). This CDR3 has 11 amino acids. The CDR3 DNA reads TGCAGTGCTAGCCGCACCGGGGAGCTGTTTTTT. This sequence encodes CSASRTGELFF.

The table lists this clone with a count of one. This chain links TRBV14 with TRBJ2-7; weak D call: TRBD2 (5 bases). CDR3 length equals 14 residues. Trimming cost V 5 bases and J 0 bases, with 11 bases left between them. Germline CDR1 is SGHDN and CDR2 is FVKESK. The CDR3 here is CASSVRGGSYEQYF. CDR3 nucleotide sequence: TGTGCCAGCAGCGTACGGGGTGGCTCCTACGAGCAGTACTTC.

The chain uses TRBV4-2 and TRBJ2-1, with a possible D match to TRBD2 (6 bases). CDR1 is LGHNA, CDR2 YNFKEQ, per germline. Trimming left V 5 bases short and J 3 bases short, with 11 bases between. The CDR3 covers 14 residues. The CDR3 DNA is TGTGCCAGCAGCGGGACTCATCTCTACAATGAGCAGTTCTTC. This translates into CASSGTHLYNEQFF.

V and J are TRBV10-2 and TRBJ2-3, with 13 positions matching TRBD2. The ends lost 8 bases at V and 4 bases at J; junction bases unmatched: 15. In germline, CDR1 is WSHSY, CDR2 SAAADI. The CDR3 sequence is 18 residues long. CDR3 nucleotides: TGCGCCAGCCATGCGACGGGACTAGCGGGACCAGCGGCAGATACGCAGTATTTT. It is translated as CASHATGLAGPAADTQYF.

This clone was detected only once. This chain uses TRBV5-4 with TRBJ2-7; 11 positions match TRBD2. The V segment lost 3 bases and the J segment 3 bases; nucleotides outside the gene matches: 5. This CDR3 is built from 15 residues. CDR1 is SGHNT and CDR2 is YYREEE in the germline V gene (reference sequence). In nucleotides, the CDR3 is TGTGCCAGCAGCTCCGGGACTAGCGGTCGCTACGAGCAGTACTTC. Protein: CASSSGTSGRYEQYF.

The V and J genes are TRBV6-1 and TRBJ2-1, with D possibly being TRBD2 (6 bases). Per germline, CDR1 MNHNS and CDR2 SASEGT. Trimming left V 3 bases short and J 4 bases short, with 13 bases between. This CDR3 is built from 15 residues. DNA for the CDR3: TGTGCCAGCAGTGACCCAGCGGGTACGTACAATGAGCAGTTCTTC. Protein sequence: CASSDPAGTYNEQFF.

V usage is TRBV6-1 and J usage is TRBJ1-3; D perhaps matches TRBD1 (5 bases). The length of the CDR3 is 15 residues. V dropped 5 bases and J dropped 7 bases, with 18 bases sitting between them. In germline, CDR1 is MNHNS, CDR2 SASEGT. CDR3 residues: CASSLPSGGANTIYF. Here the CDR3 DNA reads TGTGCCAGCAGTCTTCCTTCGGGAGGGGCTAACACCATATATTTT.

This chain joins TRBV5-1 and TRBJ2-1; the D gene is possibly TRBD2 (5 bases). The CDR3 is made up of 15 amino acids. The ends were cut back, 6 bases at V and 6 bases at J, with 19 bases in the middle. Germline V lookup: CDR1 SGHRS, CDR2 YFSETQ. Written as DNA, the CDR3 is TGCGCCAGCACCCGGTGGGCGGGCCAAGGCAATGAGCAGTTCTTC. The encoded protein is CASTRWAGQGNEQFF.

The chain links TRBV6-5 to TRBJ2-2; no definite D call. CDR1 and CDR2 from the germline V gene are MNHEY and SVGAGI. This CDR3 is built from 13 residues. Trimming stripped 1 base from V and 7 bases from J, with 7 bases between. The CDR3 sequence: CASSYLFGGELFF. The CDR3 bases are TGTGCCAGCAGTTACTTATTCGGCGGGGAGCTGTTTTTT.

This chain uses TRBV19 with TRBJ1-1; 8 bases agree with TRBD1. The CDR3 runs to 16 residues. The V gene's germline CDR1 is LNHDA and CDR2 SQIVND (reference sequence). V lost 0 bases to trimming and J lost 5 bases; unmatched junction nucleotides: 8. The CDR3 DNA reads TGTGCCAGTAGTATAGATCGTTCTTGGACAGGGACTGAAGCTTTCTTT. Translation: CASSIDRSWTGTEAFF.

The chain links TRBV13 to TRBJ2-7; no reliable D call. The CDR3 length is 13 residues. Deletions cut 5 bases from V and 0 bases from J, with 8 bases between. Germline V gene data show CDR1 as PRHDT and CDR2 as FYEKMQ (reference sequence). CDR3 nucleotide sequence: TGTGCCAGCAGCCTGGAGAGCTCCTACGAGCAGTACTTC. The encoded protein is CASSLESSYEQYF.

This chain joins TRBV30 and TRBJ2-7; D remains unclear. Trimming removed 5 bases at V and 6 bases at J, with 14 bases between. CDR1 GTSNPN and CDR2 SVGIG come from the germline V gene (reference sequence). This CDR3 has 12 residues. Here the CDR3 reads CAWGAFGPEQYF. CDR3 nucleotide sequence: TGTGCCTGGGGAGCGTTTGGTCCCGAGCAGTACTTC. Complete variable domain (other parts from reference TRBV30 and TRBJ2-7): SQTIHQWPATLVQPVGSPLSLECTVEGTSNPNLYWYRQAAGRGLQLLFYSVGIGQISSEVPQNLSASRPQDRQFILSSKKLLLSDSGFYLCAWGAFGPEQYFGPGTRLTVT.

The rearrangement links TRBV19 to TRBJ1-5; D is possibly TRBD1 (5 bases). CDR1 LNHDA and CDR2 SQIVND come from the germline V gene (reference sequence). The V and J ends lost 1 base and 1 base respectively, with 17 bases between them. This CDR3 is 18 amino acids long. The CDR3 DNA sequence: TGTGCCAGTAGTATAGGGGGTTGGGCAGGGATGAGCAATCAGCCCCAGCATTTT. It translates to CASSIGGWAGMSNQPQHF. Looking up the rest from reference TRBV19 and TRBJ1-5 gives the full variable domain: DGGITQSPKYLFRKEGQNVTLSCEQNLNHDAMYWYRQDPGQGLRLIYYSQIVNDFQKGDIAEGYSVSREKKESFPLTVTSAQKNPTAFYLCASSIGGWAGMSNQPQHFGDGTRLSIL.

The chain recombines TRBV25-1 with TRBJ2-7, with TRBD2 matching 7 bases. J gave up 2 bases and V 3 bases, and 4 bases lay outside the gene matches. This CDR3 contains 14 residues. Looked up from germline, CDR1 is MGHDK and CDR2 is SYGVNS. As DNA, the CDR3 is TGTGCCAGCAGTGATGGGGGAGGGACCTACGAGCAGTACTTC. Translated, it gives CASSDGGGTYEQYF.

Turning to this clone: Sequence at one end of the junction differs from germline and may be a read error. This sequence joins TRBV6-1 and TRBJ2-7; 7 positions match TRBD2. CDR3 length: 16 residues. Looked up from germline, CDR1 is MNHNS and CDR2 is SASEGT. CDR3 in DNA: TGTGCCAGCAGGGAAGGTGGGGGGGAGGGTATTTACGAGCAGTACTTC. Protein sequence: CASREGGGEGIYEQYF.